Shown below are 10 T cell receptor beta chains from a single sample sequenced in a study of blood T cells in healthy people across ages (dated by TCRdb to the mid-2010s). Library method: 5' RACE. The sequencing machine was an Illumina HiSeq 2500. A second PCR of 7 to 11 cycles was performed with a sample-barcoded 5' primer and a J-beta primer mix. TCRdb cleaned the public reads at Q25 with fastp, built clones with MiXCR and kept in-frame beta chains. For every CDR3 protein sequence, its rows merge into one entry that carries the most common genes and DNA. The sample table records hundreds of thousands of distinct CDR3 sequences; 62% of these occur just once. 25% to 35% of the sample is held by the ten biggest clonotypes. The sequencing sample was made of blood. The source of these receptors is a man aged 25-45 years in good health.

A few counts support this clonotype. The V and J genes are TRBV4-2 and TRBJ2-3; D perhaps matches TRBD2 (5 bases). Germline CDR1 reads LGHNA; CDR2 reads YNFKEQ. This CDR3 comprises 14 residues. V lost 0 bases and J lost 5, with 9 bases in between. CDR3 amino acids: CASSQDLAGDTQYF. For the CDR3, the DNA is TGTGCCAGCAGCCAAGACCTAGCCGGAGATACGCAGTATTTT.

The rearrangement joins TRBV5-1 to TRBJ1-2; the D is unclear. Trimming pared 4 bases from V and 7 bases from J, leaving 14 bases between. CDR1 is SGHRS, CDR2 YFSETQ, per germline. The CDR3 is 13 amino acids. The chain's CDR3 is CASSVESLRGYTF. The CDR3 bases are TGCGCCAGCAGCGTGGAGTCTCTGCGTGGCTACACCTTC.

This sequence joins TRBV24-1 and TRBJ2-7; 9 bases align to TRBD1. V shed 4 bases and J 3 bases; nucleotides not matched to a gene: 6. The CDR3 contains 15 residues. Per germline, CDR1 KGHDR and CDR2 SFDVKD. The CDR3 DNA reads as TGTGCCACCAGTGAGTCGACAGGGGGGCACTACGAGCAGTACTTC. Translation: CATSESTGGHYEQYF.

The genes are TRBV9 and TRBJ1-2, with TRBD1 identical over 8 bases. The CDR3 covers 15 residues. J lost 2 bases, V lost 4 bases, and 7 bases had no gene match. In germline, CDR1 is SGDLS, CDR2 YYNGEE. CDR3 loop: CASSPQGAGNYGYTF. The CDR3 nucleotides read TGTGCCAGCAGCCCTCAGGGGGCTGGGAACTATGGCTACACCTTC. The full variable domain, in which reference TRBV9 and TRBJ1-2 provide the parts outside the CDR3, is DSGVTQTPKHLITATGQRVTLRCSPRSGDLSVYWYQQSLDQGLQFLIQYYNGEERAKGNILERFSAQQFPDLHSELNLSSLELGDSALYFCASSPQGAGNYGYTFGSGTRLTVV.

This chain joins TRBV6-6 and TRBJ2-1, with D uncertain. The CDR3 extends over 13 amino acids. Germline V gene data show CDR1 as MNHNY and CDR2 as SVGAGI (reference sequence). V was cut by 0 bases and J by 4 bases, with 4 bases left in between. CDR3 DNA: TGTGCCAGCAGTTACTCAGAGTACAATGAGCAGTTCTTC. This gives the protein CASSYSEYNEQFF.

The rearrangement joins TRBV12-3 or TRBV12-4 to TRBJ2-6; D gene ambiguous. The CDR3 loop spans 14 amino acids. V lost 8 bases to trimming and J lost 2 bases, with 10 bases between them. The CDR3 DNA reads TGTGCCAGCGGGCCTCCTCCTGGGGCCAACGTCCTGACTTTC. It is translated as CASGPPPGANVLTF.

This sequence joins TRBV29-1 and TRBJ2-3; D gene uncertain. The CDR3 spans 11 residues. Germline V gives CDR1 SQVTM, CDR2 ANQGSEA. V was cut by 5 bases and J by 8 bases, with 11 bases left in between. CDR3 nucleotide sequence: TGCAGCGTTATGGACCTGGGTACGCAGTATTTT. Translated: CSVMDLGTQYF.

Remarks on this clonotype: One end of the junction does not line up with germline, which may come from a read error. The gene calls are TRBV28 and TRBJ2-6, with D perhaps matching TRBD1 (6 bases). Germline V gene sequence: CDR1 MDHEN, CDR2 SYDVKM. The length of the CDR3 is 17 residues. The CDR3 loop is CTSSPQGTSSGANVLTF. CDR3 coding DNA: TGTACCAGCAGCCCACAGGGCACCTCCTCTGGGGCCAACGTCCTGACTTTC.

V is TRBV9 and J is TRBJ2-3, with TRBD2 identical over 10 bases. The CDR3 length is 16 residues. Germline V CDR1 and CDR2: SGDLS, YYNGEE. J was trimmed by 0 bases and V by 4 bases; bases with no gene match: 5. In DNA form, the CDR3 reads TGTGCCAGCAGCACAACTAGCGGGGTTAGCACAGATACGCAGTATTTT. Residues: CASSTTSGVSTDTQYF.

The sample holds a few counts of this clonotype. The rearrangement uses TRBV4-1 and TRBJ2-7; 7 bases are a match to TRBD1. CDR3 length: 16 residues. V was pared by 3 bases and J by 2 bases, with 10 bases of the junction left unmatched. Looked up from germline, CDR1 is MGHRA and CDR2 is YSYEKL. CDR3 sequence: CASSQGWDSTTYEQYF. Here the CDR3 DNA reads TGCGCCAGCAGCCAGGGATGGGACAGCACAACCTACGAGCAGTACTTC.